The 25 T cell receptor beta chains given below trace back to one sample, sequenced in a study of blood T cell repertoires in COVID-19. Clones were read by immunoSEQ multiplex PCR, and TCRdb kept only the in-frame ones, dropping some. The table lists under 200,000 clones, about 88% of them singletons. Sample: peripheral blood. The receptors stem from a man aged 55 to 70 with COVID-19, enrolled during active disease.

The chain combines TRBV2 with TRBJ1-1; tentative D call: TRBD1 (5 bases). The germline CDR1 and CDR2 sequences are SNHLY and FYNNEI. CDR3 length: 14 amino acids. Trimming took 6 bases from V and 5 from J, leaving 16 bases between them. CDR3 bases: TGTGCCAGCAGAGGAGTCGGGGGGAAAACTGAAGCTTTCTTT. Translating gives CASRGVGGKTEAFF.

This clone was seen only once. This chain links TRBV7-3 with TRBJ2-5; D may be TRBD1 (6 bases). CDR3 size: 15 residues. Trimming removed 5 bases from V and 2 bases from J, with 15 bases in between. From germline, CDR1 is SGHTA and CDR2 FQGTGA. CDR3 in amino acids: CASSLLGTKQETQYF. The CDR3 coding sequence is TGTGCCAGCAGCCTGCTTGGGACAAAACAAGAGACCCAGTACTTC.

This CDR3 reads CASSQSKGATNEKLFF. The CDR3 DNA is TGCGCCAGCAGTCAATCGAAAGGGGCAACTAATGAAAAACTGTTTTTT. The chain combines TRBV23-1 with TRBJ1-4, with D perhaps TRBD1 (5 bases). TRBV23-1 is treated as an ORF (open reading frame) with a function not yet certain. V lost 0 bases to trimming and J lost 0 bases, with 8 bases between them. This CDR3 has 16 residues.

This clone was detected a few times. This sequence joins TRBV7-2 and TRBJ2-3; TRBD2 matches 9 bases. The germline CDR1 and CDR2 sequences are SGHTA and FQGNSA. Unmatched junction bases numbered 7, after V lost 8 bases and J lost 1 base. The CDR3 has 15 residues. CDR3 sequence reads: CASGPRGGGTDTQYF. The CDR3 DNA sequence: TGTGCCAGCGGTCCACGCGGGGGGGGCACAGATACGCAGTATTTT. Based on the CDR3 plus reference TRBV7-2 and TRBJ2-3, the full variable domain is GAGVSQSPSNKVTEKGKDVELRCDPISGHTALYWYRQSLGQGLEFLIYFQGNSAPDKSGLPSDRFSAERTGGSVSTLTIQRTQQEDSAVYLCASGPRGGGTDTQYFGPGTRLTVL.

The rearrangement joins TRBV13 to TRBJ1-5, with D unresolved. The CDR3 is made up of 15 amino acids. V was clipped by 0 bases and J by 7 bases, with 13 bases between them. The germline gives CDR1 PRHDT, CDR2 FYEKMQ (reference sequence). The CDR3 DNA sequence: TGTGCCAGCAGCTTAGGCAATGGCCGAGGCCAGCCCCAGCATTTT. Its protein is CASSLGNGRGQPQHF. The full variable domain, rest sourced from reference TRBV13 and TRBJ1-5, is AAGVIQSPRHLIKEKRETATLKCYPIPRHDTVYWYQQGPGQDPQFLISFYEKMQSDKGSIPDRFSAQQFSDYHSELNMSSLELGDSALYFCASSLGNGRGQPQHFGDGTRLSIL.

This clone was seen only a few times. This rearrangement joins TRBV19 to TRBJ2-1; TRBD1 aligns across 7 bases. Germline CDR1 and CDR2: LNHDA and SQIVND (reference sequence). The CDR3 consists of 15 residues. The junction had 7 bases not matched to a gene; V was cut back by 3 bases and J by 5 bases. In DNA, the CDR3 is TGTGCCAGTAGTATCTCGGGACAGAGGAACAATGAGCAGTTCTTC. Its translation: CASSISGQRNNEQFF.

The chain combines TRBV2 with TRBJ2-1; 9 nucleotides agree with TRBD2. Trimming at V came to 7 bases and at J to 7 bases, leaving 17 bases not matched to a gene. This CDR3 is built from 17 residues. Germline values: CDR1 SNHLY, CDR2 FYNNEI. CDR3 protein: CASTPLFVAGVSNEQFF. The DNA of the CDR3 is TGTGCCAGCACCCCCCTGTTCGTAGCGGGAGTAAGTAATGAGCAGTTCTTC. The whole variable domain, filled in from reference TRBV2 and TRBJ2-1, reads EPEVTQTPSHQVTQMGQEVILRCVPISNHLYFYWYRQILGQKVEFLVSFYNNEISEKSEIFDDQFSVERPDGSNFTLKIRSTKLEDSAMYFCASTPLFVAGVSNEQFFGPGTRLTVL.

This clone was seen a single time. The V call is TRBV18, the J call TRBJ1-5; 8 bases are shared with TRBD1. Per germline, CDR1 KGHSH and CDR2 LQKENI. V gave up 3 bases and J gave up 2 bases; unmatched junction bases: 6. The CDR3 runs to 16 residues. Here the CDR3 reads CASSPRQTGGNQPQHF. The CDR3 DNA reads TGTGCCAGCTCACCCCGACAGACAGGGGGCAATCAGCCCCAGCATTTT.

The CDR3 DNA follows: TGTGCCAGCAGCTTATCGTCATTGCCTGGCTTTGCTAGCGGGAGCTCCTACGAGCAGTACTTC. Protein: CASSLSSLPGFASGSSYEQYF. This chain joins TRBV7-8 and TRBJ2-7; 10 positions match TRBD2. V dropped 2 bases and J dropped 0; count of bases not matched to a gene: 19. This CDR3 is built from 21 residues. Germline lookup yields CDR1 SGHVS and CDR2 FQNEAQ.

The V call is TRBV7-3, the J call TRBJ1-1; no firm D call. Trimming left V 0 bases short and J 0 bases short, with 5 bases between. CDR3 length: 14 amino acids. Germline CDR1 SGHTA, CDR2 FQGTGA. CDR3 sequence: CASSLTALNTEAFF. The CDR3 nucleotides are TGTGCCAGCAGCTTAACGGCTCTGAACACTGAAGCTTTCTTT. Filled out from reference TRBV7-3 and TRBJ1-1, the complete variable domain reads GAGVSQTPSNKVTEKGKYVELRCDPISGHTALYWYRQSLGQGPEFLIYFQGTGAADDSGLPNDRFFAVRPEGSVSTLKIQRTERGDSAVYLCASSLTALNTEAFFGQGTRLTVV.

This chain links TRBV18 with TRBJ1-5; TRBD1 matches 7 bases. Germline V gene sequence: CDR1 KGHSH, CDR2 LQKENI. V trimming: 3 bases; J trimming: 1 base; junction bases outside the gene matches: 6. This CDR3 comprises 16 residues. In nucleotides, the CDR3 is TGTGCCAGCTCACCCCTCGGGACAGCAAGCAATCAGCCCCAGCATTTT. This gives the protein CASSPLGTASNQPQHF.

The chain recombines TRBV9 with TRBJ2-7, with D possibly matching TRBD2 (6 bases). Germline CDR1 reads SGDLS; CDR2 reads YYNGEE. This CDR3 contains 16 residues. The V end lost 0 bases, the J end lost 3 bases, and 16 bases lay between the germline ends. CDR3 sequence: CASSVVASDPRYEQYF. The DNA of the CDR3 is TGTGCCAGCAGCGTAGTAGCTAGCGACCCCCGCTACGAGCAGTACTTC.

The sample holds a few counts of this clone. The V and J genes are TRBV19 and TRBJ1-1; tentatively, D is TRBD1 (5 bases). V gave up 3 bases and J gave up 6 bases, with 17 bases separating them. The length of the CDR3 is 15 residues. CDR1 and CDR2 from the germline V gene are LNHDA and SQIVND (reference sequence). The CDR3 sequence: CASSIKPGGGSEAFF. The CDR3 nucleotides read TGTGCCAGTAGTATCAAACCCGGGGGTGGCTCTGAAGCTTTCTTT.

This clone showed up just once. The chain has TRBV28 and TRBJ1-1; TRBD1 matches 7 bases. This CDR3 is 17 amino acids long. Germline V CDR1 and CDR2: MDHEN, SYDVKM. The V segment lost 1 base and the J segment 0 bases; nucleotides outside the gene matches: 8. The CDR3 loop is CASSLLGTGAMNTEAFF. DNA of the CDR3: TGTGCCAGCAGTTTATTGGGAACAGGGGCGATGAACACTGAAGCTTTCTTT.

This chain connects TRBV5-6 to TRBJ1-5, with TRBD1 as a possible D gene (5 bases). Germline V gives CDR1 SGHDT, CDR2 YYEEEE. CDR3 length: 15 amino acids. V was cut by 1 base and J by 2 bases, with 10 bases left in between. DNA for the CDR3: TGTGCCAGCAGCTTGCGCCAGGGTGGCAATCAGCCCCAGCATTTT. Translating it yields CASSLRQGGNQPQHF.

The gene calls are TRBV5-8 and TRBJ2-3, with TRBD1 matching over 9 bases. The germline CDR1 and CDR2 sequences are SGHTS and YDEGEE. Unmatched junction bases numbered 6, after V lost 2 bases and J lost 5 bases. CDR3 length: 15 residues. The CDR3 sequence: CASSFGQGRRDTQYF. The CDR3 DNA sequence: TGTGCCAGCAGCTTTGGACAGGGGCGCCGAGATACGCAGTATTTT.

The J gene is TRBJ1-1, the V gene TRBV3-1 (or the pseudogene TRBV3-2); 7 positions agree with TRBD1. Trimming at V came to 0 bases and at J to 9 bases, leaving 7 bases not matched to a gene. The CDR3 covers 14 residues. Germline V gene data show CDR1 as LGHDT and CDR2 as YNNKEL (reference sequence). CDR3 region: CASSQDSAGGKAFF. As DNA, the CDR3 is TGTGCCAGCAGCCAAGATTCGGCAGGGGGAAAAGCTTTCTTT.

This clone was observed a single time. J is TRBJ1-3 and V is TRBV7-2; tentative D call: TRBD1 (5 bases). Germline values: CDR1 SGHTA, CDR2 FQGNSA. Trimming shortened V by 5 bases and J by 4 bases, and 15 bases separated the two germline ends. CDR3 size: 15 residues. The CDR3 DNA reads TGTGCCAGCAGCGTCAGCGGGGGAGGAGGAAACACCATATATTTT. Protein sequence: CASSVSGGGGNTIYF.

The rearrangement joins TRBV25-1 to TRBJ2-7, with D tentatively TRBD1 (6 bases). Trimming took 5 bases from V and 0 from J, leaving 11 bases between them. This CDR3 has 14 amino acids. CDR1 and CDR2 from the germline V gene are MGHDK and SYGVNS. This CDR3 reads CASSYTGNSYEQYF. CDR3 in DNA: TGTGCCAGCAGTTACACAGGGAACTCCTACGAGCAGTACTTC.

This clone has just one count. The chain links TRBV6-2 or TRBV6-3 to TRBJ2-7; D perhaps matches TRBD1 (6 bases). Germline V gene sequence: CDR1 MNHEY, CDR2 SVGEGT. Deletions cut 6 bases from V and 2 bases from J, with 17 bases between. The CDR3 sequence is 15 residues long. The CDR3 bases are TGTGCCAGCAGCATGGACAGCGTGTCAGCCTACGAGCAGTACTTC. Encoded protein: CASSMDSVSAYEQYF.

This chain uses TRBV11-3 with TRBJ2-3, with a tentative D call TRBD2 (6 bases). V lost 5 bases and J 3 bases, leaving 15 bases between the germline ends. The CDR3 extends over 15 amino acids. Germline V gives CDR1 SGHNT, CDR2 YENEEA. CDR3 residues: CASSPPTSRTDTQYF. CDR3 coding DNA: TGTGCCAGCAGCCCTCCGACTAGTAGAACAGATACGCAGTATTTT.

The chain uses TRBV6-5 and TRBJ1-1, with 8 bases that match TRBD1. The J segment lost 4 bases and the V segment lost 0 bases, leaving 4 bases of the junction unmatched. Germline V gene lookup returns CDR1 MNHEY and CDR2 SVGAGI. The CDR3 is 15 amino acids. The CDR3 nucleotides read TGTGCCAGCAGTTACTCTGGACAGGGTATCACTGAAGCTTTCTTT. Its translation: CASSYSGQGITEAFF.

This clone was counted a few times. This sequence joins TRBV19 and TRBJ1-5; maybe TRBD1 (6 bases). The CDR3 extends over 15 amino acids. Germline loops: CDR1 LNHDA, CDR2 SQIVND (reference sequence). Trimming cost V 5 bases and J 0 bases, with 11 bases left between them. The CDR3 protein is CASSPGQNSNQPQHF. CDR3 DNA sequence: TGTGCCAGTAGTCCCGGACAGAATAGCAATCAGCCCCAGCATTTT.

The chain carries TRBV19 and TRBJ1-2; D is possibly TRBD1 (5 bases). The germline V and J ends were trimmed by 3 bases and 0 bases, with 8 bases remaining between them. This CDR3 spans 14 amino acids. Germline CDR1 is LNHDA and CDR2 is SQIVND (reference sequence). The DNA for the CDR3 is TGTGCCAGTAGTATCCCGGGGGCTAACTATGGCTACACCTTC. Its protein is CASSIPGANYGYTF. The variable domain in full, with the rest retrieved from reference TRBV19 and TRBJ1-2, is DGGITQSPKYLFRKEGQNVTLSCEQNLNHDAMYWYRQDPGQGLRLIYYSQIVNDFQKGDIAEGYSVSREKKESFPLTVTSAQKNPTAFYLCASSIPGANYGYTFGSGTRLTVV.

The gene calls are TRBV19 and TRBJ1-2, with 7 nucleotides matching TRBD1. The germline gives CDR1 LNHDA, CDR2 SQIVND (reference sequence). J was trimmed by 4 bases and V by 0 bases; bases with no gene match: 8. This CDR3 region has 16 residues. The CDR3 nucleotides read TGTGCCAGTAGTATAGACCGAAACGACAGGGCCTATGGCTACACCTTC. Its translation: CASSIDRNDRAYGYTF.